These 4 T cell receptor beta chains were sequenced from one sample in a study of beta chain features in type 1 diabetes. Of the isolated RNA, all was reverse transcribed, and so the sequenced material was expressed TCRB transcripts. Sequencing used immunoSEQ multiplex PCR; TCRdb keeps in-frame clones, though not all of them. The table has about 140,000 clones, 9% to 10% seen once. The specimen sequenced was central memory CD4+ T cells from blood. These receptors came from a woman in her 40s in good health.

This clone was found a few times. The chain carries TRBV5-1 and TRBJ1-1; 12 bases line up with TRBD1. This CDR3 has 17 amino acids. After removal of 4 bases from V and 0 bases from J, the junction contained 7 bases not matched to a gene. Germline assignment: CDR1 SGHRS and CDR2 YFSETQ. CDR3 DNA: TGCGCCAGCAGCGTAATGGGACAGGGGGCGATGAACACTGAAGCTTTCTTT. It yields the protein CASSVMGQGAMNTEAFF.

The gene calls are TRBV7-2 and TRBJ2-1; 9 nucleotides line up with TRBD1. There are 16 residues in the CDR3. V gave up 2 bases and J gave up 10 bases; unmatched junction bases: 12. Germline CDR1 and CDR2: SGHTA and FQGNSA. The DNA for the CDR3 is TGTGCCAGCAGCTTATCTTCGGGACAGGGCCCGCCGGAGCAGTTCTTC. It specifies CASSLSSGQGPPEQFF.

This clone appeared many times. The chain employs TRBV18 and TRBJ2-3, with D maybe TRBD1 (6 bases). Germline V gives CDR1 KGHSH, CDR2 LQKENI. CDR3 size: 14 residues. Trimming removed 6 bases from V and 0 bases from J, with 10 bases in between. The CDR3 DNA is TGTGCCAGCTCCGGAACAGGGAGCACAGATACGCAGTATTTT. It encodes CASSGTGSTDTQYF.

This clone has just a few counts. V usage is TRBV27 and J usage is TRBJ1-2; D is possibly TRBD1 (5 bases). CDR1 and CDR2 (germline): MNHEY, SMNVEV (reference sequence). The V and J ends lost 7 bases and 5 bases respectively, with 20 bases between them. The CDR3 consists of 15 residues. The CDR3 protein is CASTRGTGGGYGYTF. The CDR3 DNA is TGTGCCAGCACACGCGGGACGGGCGGTGGATATGGCTACACCTTC.